Following are 22 T cell receptor beta chains from one sample sequenced in a study of beta chain features in type 1 diabetes. The study reverse transcribed the entire isolated RNA, so it sequenced expressed TCRB transcripts. Measured with immunoSEQ multiplex PCR; TCRdb has only the in-frame clones, and not every one. The data show 400,000 to 550,000 clones, about an eighth seen once. The sequencing input was naive CD4+ T cells from blood. The receptors come from a woman between 18 and 29 years old in good health.

The chain carries TRBV19 and TRBJ2-5, with D hard to call. Trimming shortened V by 6 bases and J by 5 bases, and 10 bases separated the two germline ends. This CDR3 is built from 12 residues. Germline CDR1 reads LNHDA; CDR2 reads SQIVND (reference sequence). The CDR3 DNA follows: TGTGCCAGTAGGGACCCAACGGAGACCCAGTACTTC. Amino acids: CASRDPTETQYF.

This clone was detected a few times. The genes are TRBV10-3 and TRBJ1-1; D is ambiguous. The CDR3 extends over 11 amino acids. CDR1 and CDR2 (germline): ENHRY, SYGVKD. Trimming left V 0 bases short and J 7 bases short, with 3 bases between. CDR3 amino acids: CAISESGEAFF. CDR3 bases: TGTGCCATCAGTGAGTCCGGTGAAGCTTTCTTT.

The chain uses TRBV7-2 and TRBJ1-6; no clear D gene. CDR3 length: 16 amino acids. Germline lookup yields CDR1 SGHTA and CDR2 FQGNSA. Trimming cost V 4 bases and J 0 bases, with 10 bases left between them. CDR3 in DNA: TGTGCCAGCAGCTCCCTCCGGGGCTCCTATAATTCACCCCTCCACTTT. Residues: CASSSLRGSYNSPLHF.

This clone was detected only a few times. V and J are TRBV7-9 and TRBJ2-3; unclear D gene. V was shortened by 5 bases and J by 6 bases, with 18 bases between the two germline ends. The CDR3 consists of 15 residues. The germline V gene encodes CDR1 SEHNR and CDR2 FQNEAQ (reference sequence). CDR3 sequence (DNA): TGTGCCAGCAGCCAAGAAAGGATTTATCTGGATACGCAGTATTTT. Its translation is CASSQERIYLDTQYF. Full variable domain (outside the CDR3, taken from reference TRBV7-9 and TRBJ2-3): DTGVSQNPRHKITKRGQNVTFRCDPISEHNRLYWYRQTLGQGPEFLTYFQNEAQLEKSRLLSDRFSAERPKGSFSTLEIQRTEQGDSAMYLCASSQERIYLDTQYFGPGTRLTVL.

This chain connects TRBV14 to TRBJ2-1, with TRBD2 identical over 10 bases. CDR3 length: 16 amino acids. CDR1 is SGHDN and CDR2 is FVKESK in the germline V gene. V shed 4 bases and J 10 bases; nucleotides not matched to a gene: 13. The DNA for the CDR3 is TGTGCCAGCAGCCCCCGGGGGCTAGCGGGAGCGAAGGAGCAGTTCTTC. Protein: CASSPRGLAGAKEQFF.

The V and J genes are TRBV28 and TRBJ2-1; a weak D match, TRBD1 (5 bases). Trimming removed 4 bases at V and 1 base at J, with 14 bases between. Germline lookup yields CDR1 MDHEN and CDR2 SYDVKM. The length of the CDR3 is 16 residues. The CDR3 loop is CASSSTAAGSYNEQFF. The CDR3 nucleotides read TGTGCCAGCAGTTCGACAGCAGCTGGGTCCTACAATGAGCAGTTCTTC.

This clone appeared a few times. This chain links TRBV20-1 with TRBJ2-3; no reliable D call. This CDR3 spans 11 amino acids. Looked up from germline, CDR1 is DFQATT and CDR2 is SNEGSKA (reference sequence). The CDR3 sequence: CSEKSTDTQYF. The CDR3 nucleotides are TGCAGCGAAAAGAGCACAGATACGCAGTATTTT.

This chain connects TRBV7-2 to TRBJ2-7; D is ambiguous. Looked up from germline, CDR1 is SGHTA and CDR2 is FQGNSA. The V gene lost 4 bases and the J gene lost 7 bases, with 14 bases spanning the gap. The CDR3 covers 13 residues. CDR3 nucleotide sequence: TGTGCCAGCAGCTCACCCCCCGTGGGGGAGCAGTACTTC. Amino acid sequence: CASSSPPVGEQYF.

Ten or more counts support this clone. The V call is TRBV4-1, the J call TRBJ2-4; 8 nucleotides line up with TRBD1. Unmatched junction bases numbered 4, after V lost 4 bases and J lost 8 bases. The CDR3 has 13 residues. Germline V gene data show CDR1 as MGHRA and CDR2 as YSYEKL. The CDR3 DNA is TGCGCCAGCAGCCGGGGACAGGACCACATTCAGTACTTC. Residues: CASSRGQDHIQYF.

The chain is built from TRBV6-5 and TRBJ1-1; TRBD1 matches 8 bases. Germline V gene sequence: CDR1 MNHEY, CDR2 SVGAGI. J was trimmed by 5 bases and V by 5 bases; bases with no gene match: 10. The CDR3 runs 15 residues. The chain's CDR3 is CASSRNGQGLTEAFF. The CDR3 region has the DNA TGTGCCAGCAGTCGAAACGGACAGGGACTAACTGAAGCTTTCTTT.

This clone has only a few counts. The rearrangement joins TRBV6-6 to TRBJ1-1, with D unresolved. Looked up from germline, CDR1 is MNHNY and CDR2 is SVGAGI (reference sequence). The CDR3 totals 14 residues. Trimming pared 2 bases from V and 1 base from J, leaving 8 bases between. CDR3 DNA: TGTGCCAGCAGTTACATAGGACCGAACACTGAAGCTTTCTTT. This encodes CASSYIGPNTEAFF.

This sequence joins TRBV6-5 and TRBJ2-1; possibly TRBD1 for D (6 bases). The CDR3 is 16 amino acids. Germline CDR1 reads MNHEY; CDR2 reads SVGAGI. V shed 4 bases and J shed 1 base, with 14 bases lying between them. The CDR3 DNA sequence: TGTGCCAGCAGTTCCCAGGGGTCCTGGTCCTACAATGAGCAGTTCTTC. Its translation is CASSSQGSWSYNEQFF.

This chain links TRBV19 with TRBJ1-1; D not certain. CDR1 and CDR2 (germline): LNHDA, SQIVND (reference sequence). Trimming stripped 6 bases from V and 8 bases from J, with 10 bases between. The CDR3 has 11 amino acids. The CDR3 protein is CASSLRTEAFF. The DNA for the CDR3 is TGTGCCAGTAGCCTACGAACGGAAGCTTTCTTT.

A few counts support this clone. The chain combines TRBV29-1 with TRBJ2-5; D uncertain. This CDR3 spans 14 amino acids. V lost 0 bases and J 0 bases, leaving 8 bases between the germline ends. CDR1 is SQVTM, CDR2 ANQGSEA, per germline. CDR3 sequence (DNA): TGCAGCGTTGAAGACATCGATTACCAAGAGACCCAGTACTTC. Translated: CSVEDIDYQETQYF. The variable domain in full, completed from reference TRBV29-1 and TRBJ2-5, reads SAVISQKPSRDICQRGTSLTIQCQVDSQVTMMFWYRQQPGQSLTLIATANQGSEATYESGFVIDKFPISRPNLTFSTLTVSNMSPEDSSIYLCSVEDIDYQETQYFGPGTRLLVL.

V gene TRBV5-1 combines with J gene TRBJ2-5, with D perhaps TRBD1 or TRBD2 (5 bases each). Trimming pared 1 base from V and 1 base from J, leaving 8 bases between. The CDR3 totals 14 residues. Germline CDR1 is SGHRS and CDR2 is YFSETQ. This CDR3 is CASSLLGTQETQYF. CDR3 DNA sequence: TGCGCCAGCAGCTTGCTAGGGACCCAAGAGACCCAGTACTTC.

V is TRBV4-3 and J is TRBJ2-7; TRBD1 is a possible D gene (5 bases). Trimming stripped 4 bases from V and 1 base from J, with 14 bases between. In germline, CDR1 is LGHNA, CDR2 YSLEER. CDR3 length equals 15 residues. In nucleotides, the CDR3 is TGCGCCAGCAGCCGTGGTAGGGGAAGATCCTACGAGCAGTACTTC. It is translated as CASSRGRGRSYEQYF.

This clone was observed at least ten times. This sequence joins TRBV7-2 and TRBJ2-3; 7 bases are shared with TRBD2. Trimming at V came to 3 bases and at J to 4 bases, leaving 7 bases not matched to a gene. The CDR3 runs 15 residues. Germline V gene lookup returns CDR1 SGHTA and CDR2 FQGNSA. The CDR3 sequence: CASSFQLAISDTQYF. The DNA of the CDR3 is TGTGCCAGCAGCTTCCAACTAGCGATCTCAGATACGCAGTATTTT.

This clone was found a few times. The V and J genes are TRBV11-3 and TRBJ2-1, with a possible D match to TRBD2 (7 bases). This CDR3 has 15 residues. With 5 bases removed from V and 6 bases from J, the gap between germline ends came to 17 bases. Germline V gene sequence: CDR1 SGHNT, CDR2 YENEEA. Written as DNA, the CDR3 is TGTGCCAGCAGCGGTCGGACTAGGGGGTTCAATGAGCAGTTCTTC. Amino acids: CASSGRTRGFNEQFF. Based on the CDR3 plus reference TRBV11-3 and TRBJ2-1, the full variable domain is EAGVVQSPRYKIIEKKQPVAFWCNPISGHNTLYWYLQNLGQGPELLIRYENEEAVDDSQLPKDRFSAERLKGVDSTLKIQPAELGDSAVYLCASSGRTRGFNEQFFGPGTRLTVL.

CDR3 coding DNA: TGTGCCAGCTCACCACCAGGACAGGGCACGACCCAGTACTTC. This sequence encodes CASSPPGQGTTQYF. The chain employs TRBV18 and TRBJ2-5, with TRBD1 identical over 8 bases. This CDR3 comprises 14 residues. Germline V gene data show CDR1 as KGHSH and CDR2 as LQKENI. After removal of 0 bases from V and 7 bases from J, the junction contained 4 bases not matched to a gene.

This clone was detected a few times. The chain links TRBV23-1 to TRBJ2-2; possibly TRBD2 for D (5 bases). TRBV23-1 is an ORF; its function is uncertain. The CDR3 is 15 amino acids. The ends were cut back, 9 bases at V and 1 base at J, with 15 bases in the middle. The DNA of the CDR3 is TGCGCCAGTCCCCTCCGTCGGGGGAACACCGGGGAGCTGTTTTTT. Protein product: CASPLRRGNTGELFF.

In this sample, this clone turned up a few times. The chain is built from TRBV29-1 and TRBJ1-5; D is unclear. This CDR3 is built from 13 residues. From germline, CDR1 is SQVTM and CDR2 ANQGSEA. Trimming shortened V by 3 bases and J by 1 base, and 7 bases separated the two germline ends. Here the CDR3 reads CSVDVLSNQPQHF. In DNA form, the CDR3 reads TGCAGCGTTGATGTTCTCAGCAATCAGCCCCAGCATTTT.

This chain uses TRBV7-9 with TRBJ2-3, with D possibly called TRBD1 or TRBD2 (5 bases each). V was shortened by 4 bases and J by 8 bases, with 16 bases between the two germline ends. Germline-derived CDR1 and CDR2 are SEHNR and FQNEAQ (reference sequence). This CDR3 is built from 14 residues. This chain's CDR3 is CASSYGGDSPTQYF. The CDR3 nucleotides are TGTGCCAGCAGCTACGGAGGTGACAGCCCTACGCAGTATTTT.